Below are 31 T cell receptor beta chains sequenced from a single sample in a study of early T cells in non-severe SARS-CoV-2 infection. TCRdb ran MiXCR on the 5' RACE reads and lists one entry per CDR3 protein. The repertoire consists of some 70,000 distinct CDR3 sequences, with around 9% occurring once and the leading ten covering roughly 3.2%. Material for sequencing was whole blood. These receptors all come from an adult who was a healthcare worker with PCR-confirmed SARS-CoV-2 infection or an uninfected control (not recorded which).

J is TRBJ2-4 and V is TRBV5-4; D uncertain. From germline, CDR1 is SGHNT and CDR2 YYREEE (reference sequence). The CDR3 spans 13 residues. With 4 bases removed from V and 5 bases from J, the gap between germline ends came to 10 bases. The CDR3 DNA sequence: TGTGCCAGCAGCCTCCGGCCTGAAAACATTCAGTACTTC. This gives the protein CASSLRPENIQYF.

The chain links TRBV12-3 or TRBV12-4 to TRBJ1-1; D gene ambiguous. The CDR3 loop spans 14 amino acids. V shed 2 bases and J shed 1 base, with 8 bases lying between them. The CDR3 is CASSLSSANTEAFF. CDR3 DNA sequence: TGTGCCAGCAGTTTATCGTCCGCGAACACTGAAGCTTTCTTT.

The J gene is TRBJ2-7, the V gene TRBV13, with a weak D call TRBD1 (5 bases). Between the trimmed V and J ends, which lost 1 base and 6 bases, there was a span of 13 bases. The CDR3 length is 14 residues. Germline CDR1 PRHDT, CDR2 FYEKMQ (reference sequence). CDR3 coding DNA: TGTGCCAGCAGCTTAGATGCACCGCAGGGCGAGCAGTACTTC. This gives the protein CASSLDAPQGEQYF.

This clonotype was observed a handful of times. The chain uses TRBV15 and TRBJ2-7; TRBD1 is a possible D gene (6 bases). CDR3 length: 15 amino acids. V dropped 1 base and J dropped 2 bases, with 12 bases sitting between them. Germline CDR1 and CDR2: LNHNV and YYDKDF (reference sequence). CDR3 protein: CATSRARDIPYEQYF. The CDR3 bases are TGTGCCACCAGCAGAGCCCGGGACATTCCCTACGAGCAGTACTTC. Variable domain in full (rest from reference TRBV15 and TRBJ2-7): DAMVIQNPRYQVTQFGKPVTLSCSQTLNHNVMYWYQQKSSQAPKLLFHYYDKDFNNEADTPDNFQSRRPNTSFCFLDIRSPGLGDTAMYLCATSRARDIPYEQYFGPGTRLTVT.

In this sample, this clonotype is medium-sized (0.01 to 0.1%). This sequence joins TRBV6-4 and TRBJ2-2; maybe TRBD2 (5 bases). Germline values: CDR1 MRHNA, CDR2 SNTAGT. Trimming shortened V by 3 bases and J by 3 bases, and 5 bases separated the two germline ends. The CDR3 extends over 13 amino acids. The CDR3 DNA reads TGTGCCAGCAGTGAGCGGGACACCGGGGAGCTGTTTTTT. The encoded protein is CASSERDTGELFF.

This clonotype was seen just once. This chain connects TRBV4-1 to TRBJ2-5; weak D call: TRBD2 (6 bases). Looked up from germline, CDR1 is MGHRA and CDR2 is YSYEKL. The CDR3 runs 15 residues. V lost 4 bases and J 5 bases, leaving 17 bases between the germline ends. Here the CDR3 DNA reads TGCGCCAGCAGCCCCAAGGCTGGTGGGAGGGAGACCCAGTACTTC. It encodes CASSPKAGGRETQYF.

The chain carries TRBV29-1 and TRBJ2-1; D remains unclear. Deletions cut 1 base from V and 0 bases from J, with 4 bases between. CDR1 and CDR2 (germline): SQVTM, ANQGSEA. This CDR3 has 13 amino acids. The CDR3 region is CSVEASSYNEQFF. In DNA, the CDR3 is TGCAGCGTTGAAGCGAGCTCCTACAATGAGCAGTTCTTC.

There are a few counts of this clonotype. The chain has TRBV20-1 and TRBJ1-6; D is perhaps TRBD1 (6 bases). The CDR3 covers 12 residues. V gave up 8 bases and J gave up 7 bases, with 12 bases separating them. Germline lookup yields CDR1 DFQATT and CDR2 SNEGSKA (reference sequence). The CDR3, as DNA: TGCAGTAAACAGGGAGGCAATTCACCCCTCCACTTT. It codes for CSKQGGNSPLHF.

This clonotype was picked up many times. The CDR3: CASDCRQSSGSAGEQFF. CDR3 nucleotides: TGTGCCAGTGATTGCCGGCAATCTAGCGGGAGCGCTGGTGAGCAGTTCTTC. The chain links TRBV11-2 to TRBJ2-1; TRBD2 matches 10 bases. CDR1 is SGHAT, CDR2 FQNNGV, per germline. With 9 bases clipped from V and 9 bases from J, the junction kept 20 bases outside the gene matches. This CDR3 has 17 amino acids.

This clonotype was seen only a few times. V usage is TRBV7-8 and J usage is TRBJ1-1, with D maybe TRBD1 (5 bases). Germline loops: CDR1 SGHVS, CDR2 FQNEAQ. V shed 1 base and J shed 1 base, with 13 bases lying between them. The CDR3 is made up of 16 amino acids. CDR3 in DNA: TGTGCCAGCAGCTTAGATAGGGGCACAGCGAACACTGAAGCTTTCTTT. It is translated as CASSLDRGTANTEAFF.

The CDR3 nucleotides read TGCAGTGTCGCGTCGGGGGGGGCAGTCTCCTACGAGCAGTACTTC. It yields the protein CSVASGGAVSYEQYF. This chain joins TRBV20-1 and TRBJ2-7; 8 bases map to TRBD2. The CDR3 has 15 residues. CDR1 and CDR2 (germline): DFQATT, SNEGSKA (reference sequence). Trimming removed 7 bases from V and 0 bases from J; junction bases left unmatched: 11.

This clonotype came up many times. The CDR3 sequence: CASSLRTSGSKEQFF. CDR3 bases: TGTGCCAGCAGCCTCAGGACTAGCGGGAGCAAAGAGCAGTTCTTC. This chain connects TRBV9 to TRBJ2-1; 13 bases are shared with TRBD2. The V segment lost 4 bases and the J segment 10 bases; nucleotides outside the gene matches: 8. The CDR3 sequence is 15 residues long. Per germline, CDR1 SGDLS and CDR2 YYNGEE. Combining the CDR3 with reference TRBV9 and TRBJ2-1 gives the whole variable domain DSGVTQTPKHLITATGQRVTLRCSPRSGDLSVYWYQQSLDQGLQFLIQYYNGEERAKGNILERFSAQQFPDLHSELNLSSLELGDSALYFCASSLRTSGSKEQFFGPGTRLTVL.

This rearrangement joins TRBV9 to TRBJ2-7; D gene ambiguous. V lost 4 bases and J 0 bases, leaving 8 bases between the germline ends. Germline assignment: CDR1 SGDLS and CDR2 YYNGEE. This CDR3 has 13 amino acids. CDR3 region: CASSRWGSYEQYF. Written as DNA, the CDR3 is TGTGCCAGCAGCCGATGGGGCTCCTACGAGCAGTACTTC. The full variable domain, completed using reference TRBV9 and TRBJ2-7, is DSGVTQTPKHLITATGQRVTLRCSPRSGDLSVYWYQQSLDQGLQFLIQYYNGEERAKGNILERFSAQQFPDLHSELNLSSLELGDSALYFCASSRWGSYEQYFGPGTRLTVT.

Only a few counts were recorded for this clonotype. The genes are TRBV2 and TRBJ2-4; TRBD2 aligns across 15 bases. The germline V gene encodes CDR1 SNHLY and CDR2 FYNNEI. Trimming cost V 3 bases and J 8 bases; bases outside gene matches: 5. The CDR3 has 16 amino acids. CDR3 nucleotide sequence: TGTGCCAGCAGTGAGGGACTAGCGGGAGGTTTTGACATTCAGTACTTC. The encoded protein is CASSEGLAGGFDIQYF.

This clonotype was recorded many times. The chain uses TRBV9 and TRBJ2-1; TRBD2 might be the D (5 bases). V gave up 3 bases and J gave up 1 base, with 11 bases separating them. CDR3 size: 15 residues. Per the germline V gene, CDR1 is SGDLS and CDR2 is YYNGEE. CDR3 sequence: CASSALGGSYNEQFF. DNA for the CDR3: TGTGCCAGCAGCGCCCTCGGAGGTTCCTACAATGAGCAGTTCTTC.

This clonotype has a handful of counts. The J gene is TRBJ1-2, the V gene TRBV4-1, with 7 bases fitting TRBD1. V was clipped by 1 base and J by 5 bases; unmatched bases: 10. CDR3 length: 16 residues. Germline CDR1 and CDR2: MGHRA and YSYEKL. DNA of the CDR3: TGCGCCAGCAGCCAAGGGGGACAGTCGGCAGGGTATGGCTACACCTTC. Translated, it gives CASSQGGQSAGYGYTF.

The chain uses TRBV6-1 and TRBJ2-1; D remains ambiguous. Trimming removed 6 bases at V and 8 bases at J, with 23 bases between. The CDR3 covers 16 residues. CDR1 is MNHNS and CDR2 is SASEGT in the germline V gene. The CDR3 loop is CASRPRLGWLLYEQFF. Written as DNA, the CDR3 is TGTGCCAGCAGACCCCGCCTTGGGTGGTTGCTTTATGAGCAGTTCTTC.

This clonotype has ten or more counts. The V and J genes are TRBV5-1 and TRBJ1-1, with D possibly matching TRBD1 (6 bases). From germline, CDR1 is SGHRS and CDR2 YFSETQ. This CDR3 spans 14 amino acids. V lost 4 bases and J lost 0, with 10 bases in between. Here the CDR3 DNA reads TGCGCCAGCAGCCCACAGGGTTTGAACACTGAAGCTTTCTTT. It yields the protein CASSPQGLNTEAFF. Based on the CDR3 plus reference TRBV5-1 and TRBJ1-1, the full variable domain is KAGVTQTPRYLIKTRGQQVTLSCSPISGHRSVSWYQQTPGQGLQFLFEYFSETQRNKGNFPGRFSGRQFSNSRSEMNVSTLELGDSALYLCASSPQGLNTEAFFGQGTRLTVV.

Only a few counts were recorded for this clonotype. V usage is TRBV30 and J usage is TRBJ2-2; 11 bases agree with TRBD2. This CDR3 contains 14 residues. The V segment lost 4 bases and the J segment 4 bases; nucleotides outside the gene matches: 2. Germline V gene data show CDR1 as GTSNPN and CDR2 as SVGIG (reference sequence). CDR3: CAWKGLAVTGELFF. CDR3 in DNA: TGTGCCTGGAAGGGACTAGCGGTCACCGGGGAGCTGTTTTTT. The full variable domain, in which reference TRBV30 and TRBJ2-2 provide the parts outside the CDR3, is SQTIHQWPATLVQPVGSPLSLECTVEGTSNPNLYWYRQAAGRGLQLLFYSVGIGQISSEVPQNLSASRPQDRQFILSSKKLLLSDSGFYLCAWKGLAVTGELFFGEGSRLTVL.

This clonotype was seen more than once but under ten times. The chain employs TRBV5-4 and TRBJ1-1; 7 bases fit TRBD1. The germline V gene encodes CDR1 SGHNT and CDR2 YYREEE (reference sequence). This CDR3 comprises 16 residues. Trimming at V came to 1 base and at J to 0 bases, leaving 6 bases not matched to a gene. CDR3 sequence (DNA): TGTGCCAGCAGCTTGAGGCAAGGACAGGTGAACACTGAAGCTTTCTTT. This codes for CASSLRQGQVNTEAFF.

In this sample, this clonotype turned up a few times. V gene TRBV7-7 combines with J gene TRBJ2-7; D remains ambiguous. CDR3 length: 13 residues. V was trimmed by 3 bases and J by 4 bases, leaving 10 bases between them. Germline V lookup: CDR1 SSHAT, CDR2 FNYEAQ (reference sequence). CDR3 DNA sequence: TGTGCCAGCAGCTTGAGCCCCGAATACGAGCAGTACTTC. This translates into CASSLSPEYEQYF.

V usage is TRBV10-3 and J usage is TRBJ1-1, with D unresolved. Trimming shortened V by 11 bases and J by 1 base, and 14 bases separated the two germline ends. The CDR3 contains 13 residues. Germline lookup yields CDR1 ENHRY and CDR2 SYGVKD. The DNA of the CDR3 is TGTGCCGCCAGAGGAGGTACGAACACTGAAGCTTTCTTT. It specifies CAARGGTNTEAFF.

The chain recombines TRBV2 with TRBJ2-1; D perhaps matches TRBD2 (6 bases). V was shortened by 8 bases and J by 4 bases, with 12 bases between the two germline ends. CDR1 is SNHLY, CDR2 FYNNEI, per germline. CDR3 size: 13 residues. Written as DNA, the CDR3 is TGTGCCAGCCGGGACTCGTCTTACAATGAGCAGTTCTTC. The encoded protein is CASRDSSYNEQFF.

This clonotype has at least ten counts. The V and J genes are TRBV7-9 and TRBJ1-1, with unresolved D. V lost 2 bases, J lost 1 base, and 8 bases lay in between. There are 14 residues in the CDR3. Germline V gene lookup returns CDR1 SEHNR and CDR2 FQNEAQ (reference sequence). CDR3 sequence: CASSLKAENTEAFF. In DNA form, the CDR3 reads TGTGCCAGCAGCTTAAAAGCGGAGAACACTGAAGCTTTCTTT. The variable domain in full, completed from reference TRBV7-9 and TRBJ1-1, reads DTGVSQNPRHKITKRGQNVTFRCDPISEHNRLYWYRQTLGQGPEFLTYFQNEAQLEKSRLLSDRFSAERPKGSFSTLEIQRTEQGDSAMYLCASSLKAENTEAFFGQGTRLTVV.

This chain joins TRBV2 and TRBJ2-2, with unresolved D. The CDR3 is 14 residues long. V dropped 6 bases and J dropped 0 bases, with 8 bases sitting between them. CDR1 SNHLY and CDR2 FYNNEI come from the germline V gene. Here the CDR3 DNA reads TGTGCCAGCAGGCGAGACCCGAACACCGGGGAGCTGTTTTTT. Protein product: CASRRDPNTGELFF. The whole variable domain, remainder taken from reference TRBV2 and TRBJ2-2, is EPEVTQTPSHQVTQMGQEVILRCVPISNHLYFYWYRQILGQKVEFLVSFYNNEISEKSEIFDDQFSVERPDGSNFTLKIRSTKLEDSAMYFCASRRDPNTGELFFGEGSRLTVL.

This clonotype was counted a few times. The chain couples TRBV28 to TRBJ1-4; D is ambiguous. With 6 bases removed from V and 6 bases from J, the gap between germline ends came to 11 bases. Looked up from germline, CDR1 is MDHEN and CDR2 is SYDVKM. The CDR3 is made up of 13 amino acids. CDR3 nucleotide sequence: TGTGCCAGCAGAGGAGACGGGGATGAAAAACTGTTTTTT. Amino acid sequence: CASRGDGDEKLFF. Based on the CDR3 plus reference TRBV28 and TRBJ1-4, the full variable domain is DVKVTQSSRYLVKRTGEKVFLECVQDMDHENMFWYRQDPGLGLRLIYFSYDVKMKEKGDIPEGYSVSREKKERFSLILESASTNQTSMYLCASRGDGDEKLFFGSGTQLSVL.

This clonotype was counted between two and nine times. This chain connects TRBV5-1 to TRBJ2-2; 12 bases are a match to TRBD2. This CDR3 is built from 15 residues. The V gene's germline CDR1 is SGHRS and CDR2 YFSETQ. V dropped 6 bases and J dropped 4; count of bases not matched to a gene: 4. CDR3 sequence (DNA): TGCGCCAGCACGACTAGCGGGAGTATCACCGGGGAGCTGTTTTTT. Amino acid sequence: CASTTSGSITGELFF.

This clonotype was recorded a few times. This chain uses TRBV20-1 with TRBJ2-7; D might be TRBD2 (6 bases). V gave up 6 bases and J gave up 4 bases, with 22 bases separating them. The germline CDR1 and CDR2 sequences are DFQATT and SNEGSKA (reference sequence). The CDR3 consists of 15 residues. CDR3 coding DNA: TGCAGTGCCCCCCCCCTCACTAGCCAACCTTACGAGCAGTACTTC. As protein: CSAPPLTSQPYEQYF.

The rearrangement links TRBV4-3 to TRBJ1-6; D is ambiguous. Trimming stripped 3 bases from V and 7 bases from J, with 7 bases between. Per germline, CDR1 LGHNA and CDR2 YSLEER. The CDR3 is made up of 13 amino acids. DNA for the CDR3: TGCGCCAGCAGCCACCCGGGGAATTCACCCCTCCACTTT. Translation gives CASSHPGNSPLHF.

This clonotype was recorded a few times. The chain recombines TRBV6-2 or TRBV6-3 with TRBJ2-1; TRBD2 matches at 11 bases. The V and J ends lost 6 bases and 9 bases, in that order; junction bases with no gene match: 10. CDR3 length equals 15 residues. Germline-derived CDR1 and CDR2 are MNHEY and SVGEGT. CDR3 nucleotide sequence: TGTGCCAGCAGCCAACTAGCGGGAGTTTCGGGTGAGCAGTTCTTC. Its translation: CASSQLAGVSGEQFF.

The chain recombines TRBV2 with TRBJ2-3; 10 nucleotides line up with TRBD1. J was trimmed by 8 bases and V by 6 bases; bases with no gene match: 14. The CDR3 loop spans 16 amino acids. CDR1 and CDR2 (germline): SNHLY, FYNNEI. CDR3 DNA: TGTGCCAGCAGACCGCCGGGACAGGGGTCATCTTCTACGCAGTATTTT. As protein: CASRPPGQGSSSTQYF.